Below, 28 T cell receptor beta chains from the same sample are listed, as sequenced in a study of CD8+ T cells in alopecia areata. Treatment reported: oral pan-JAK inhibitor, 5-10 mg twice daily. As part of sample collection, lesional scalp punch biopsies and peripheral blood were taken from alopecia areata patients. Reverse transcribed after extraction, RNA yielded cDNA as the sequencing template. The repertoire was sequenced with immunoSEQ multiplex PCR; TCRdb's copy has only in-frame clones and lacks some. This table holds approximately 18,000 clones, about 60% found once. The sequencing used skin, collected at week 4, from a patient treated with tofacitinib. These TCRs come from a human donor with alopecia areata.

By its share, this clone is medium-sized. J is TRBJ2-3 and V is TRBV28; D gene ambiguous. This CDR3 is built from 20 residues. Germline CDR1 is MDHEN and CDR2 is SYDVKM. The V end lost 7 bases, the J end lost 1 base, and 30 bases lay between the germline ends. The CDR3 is CASTPRALGRRKERTDTQYF. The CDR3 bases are TGTGCCAGCACCCCACGGGCGCTGGGCAGGCGGAAGGAACGCACAGATACGCAGTATTTT. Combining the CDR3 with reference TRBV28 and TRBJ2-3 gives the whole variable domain DVKVTQSSRYLVKRTGEKVFLECVQDMDHENMFWYRQDPGLGLRLIYFSYDVKMKEKGDIPEGYSVSREKKERFSLILESASTNQTSMYLCASTPRALGRRKERTDTQYFGPGTRLTVL.

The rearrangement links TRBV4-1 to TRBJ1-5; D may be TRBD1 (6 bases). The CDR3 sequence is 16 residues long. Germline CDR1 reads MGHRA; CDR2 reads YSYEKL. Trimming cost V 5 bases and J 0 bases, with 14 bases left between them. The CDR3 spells CASSSWDIYSNQPQHF. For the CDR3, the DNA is TGCGCCAGCAGCTCCTGGGACATTTATAGCAATCAGCCCCAGCATTTT.

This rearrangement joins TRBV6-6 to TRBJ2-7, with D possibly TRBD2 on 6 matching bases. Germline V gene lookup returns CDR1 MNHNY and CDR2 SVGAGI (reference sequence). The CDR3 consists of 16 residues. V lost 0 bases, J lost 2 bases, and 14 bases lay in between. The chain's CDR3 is CASSYSLSGVAYEQYF. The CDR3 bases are TGTGCCAGCAGTTACTCCCTATCGGGGGTGGCCTACGAGCAGTACTTC.

The CDR3 nucleotides are TGTGCCAGTAGTACCCGGGACAGGGGGGTTACTGGGGCCAACGTCCTGACTTTC. This gives the protein CASSTRDRGVTGANVLTF. The chain joins TRBV19 to TRBJ2-6, with 11 positions matching TRBD1. CDR3 length: 18 amino acids. V lost 4 bases to trimming and J lost 2 bases; unmatched junction nucleotides: 7. Per germline, CDR1 LNHDA and CDR2 SQIVND (reference sequence).

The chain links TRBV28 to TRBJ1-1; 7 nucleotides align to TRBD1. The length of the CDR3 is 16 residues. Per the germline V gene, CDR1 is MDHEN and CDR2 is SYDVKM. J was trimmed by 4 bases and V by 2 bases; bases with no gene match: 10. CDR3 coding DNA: TGTGCCAGCAGTTTAAGTCCCCGACAGGGTAGCACTGAAGCTTTCTTT. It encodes CASSLSPRQGSTEAFF.

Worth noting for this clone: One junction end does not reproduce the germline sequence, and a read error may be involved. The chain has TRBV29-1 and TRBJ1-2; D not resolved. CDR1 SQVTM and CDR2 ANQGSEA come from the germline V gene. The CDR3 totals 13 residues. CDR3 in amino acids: CSAERGQNYGYTF. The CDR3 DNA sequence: TGCAGCGCTGAACGCGGCCAGAACTATGGCTACACCTTC.

The CDR3 coding sequence is TGTGCCAGCAGCTTAGAGCCACAGGGTGTAATGAACACTGAAGCTTTCTTT. Translating it yields CASSLEPQGVMNTEAFF. The chain is built from TRBV7-2 and TRBJ1-1, with D perhaps matching TRBD1 (6 bases). CDR3 size: 17 residues. CDR1 is SGHTA, CDR2 FQGNSA, per germline. V dropped 1 base and J dropped 0 bases, with 15 bases sitting between them. Full variable domain (remainder filled in from reference TRBV7-2 and TRBJ1-1): GAGVSQSPSNKVTEKGKDVELRCDPISGHTALYWYRQSLGQGLEFLIYFQGNSAPDKSGLPSDRFSAERTGGSVSTLTIQRTQQEDSAVYLCASSLEPQGVMNTEAFFGQGTRLTVV.

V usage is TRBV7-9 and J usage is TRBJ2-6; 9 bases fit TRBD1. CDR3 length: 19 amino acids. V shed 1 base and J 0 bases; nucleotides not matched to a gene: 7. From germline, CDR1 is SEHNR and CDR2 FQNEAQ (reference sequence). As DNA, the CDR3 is TGTGCCAGCAGCTTAGGGACAGGGGCCGACTTCTCTGGGGCCAACGTCCTGACTTTC. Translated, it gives CASSLGTGADFSGANVLTF.

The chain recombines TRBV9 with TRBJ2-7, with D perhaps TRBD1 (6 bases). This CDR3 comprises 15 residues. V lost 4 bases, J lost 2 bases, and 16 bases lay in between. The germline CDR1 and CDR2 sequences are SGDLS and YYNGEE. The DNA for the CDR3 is TGTGCCAGCAGCTCCGCCCCCGGACAGCCCTACGAGCAGTACTTC. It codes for CASSSAPGQPYEQYF.

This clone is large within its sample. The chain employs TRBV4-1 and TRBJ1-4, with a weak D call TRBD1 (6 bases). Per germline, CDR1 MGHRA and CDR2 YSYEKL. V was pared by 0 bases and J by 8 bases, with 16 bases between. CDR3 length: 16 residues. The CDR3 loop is CASSQDGGQRAEKLFF. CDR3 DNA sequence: TGCGCCAGCAGCCAAGATGGGGGGCAGCGGGCGGAAAAACTGTTTTTT.

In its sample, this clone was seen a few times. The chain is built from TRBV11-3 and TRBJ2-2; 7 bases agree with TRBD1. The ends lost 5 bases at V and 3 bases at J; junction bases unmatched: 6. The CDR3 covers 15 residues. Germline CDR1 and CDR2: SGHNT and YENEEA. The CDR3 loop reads CASSPRGQHTGELFF. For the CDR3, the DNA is TGTGCCAGCAGCCCCCGGGGACAGCACACCGGGGAGCTGTTTTTT.

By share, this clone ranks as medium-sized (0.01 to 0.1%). The CDR3, as DNA: TGTGCCAGCAGCTCAGGAACATCCGCCTCCGATCAGCCCCAGCATTTT. This translates into CASSSGTSASDQPQHF. The chain recombines TRBV7-9 with TRBJ1-5; D uncertain. Trimming left V 4 bases short and J 5 bases short, with 18 bases between. This CDR3 spans 16 amino acids. The germline CDR1 and CDR2 sequences are SEHNR and FQNEAQ (reference sequence).

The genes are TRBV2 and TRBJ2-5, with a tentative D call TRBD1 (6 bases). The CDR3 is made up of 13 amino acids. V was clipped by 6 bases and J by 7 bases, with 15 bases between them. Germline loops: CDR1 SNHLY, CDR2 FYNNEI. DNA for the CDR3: TGTGCCAGCAGAGTTCTGGGGGCCGGGACCCAGTACTTC. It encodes CASRVLGAGTQYF. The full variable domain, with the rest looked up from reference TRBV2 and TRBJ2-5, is EPEVTQTPSHQVTQMGQEVILRCVPISNHLYFYWYRQILGQKVEFLVSFYNNEISEKSEIFDDQFSVERPDGSNFTLKIRSTKLEDSAMYFCASRVLGAGTQYFGPGTRLLVL.

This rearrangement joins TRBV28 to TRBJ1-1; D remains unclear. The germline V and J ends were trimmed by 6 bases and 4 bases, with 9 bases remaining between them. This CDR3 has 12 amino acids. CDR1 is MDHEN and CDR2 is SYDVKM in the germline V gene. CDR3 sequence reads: CASSLRTTEAFF. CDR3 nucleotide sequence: TGTGCCAGCAGCCTAAGGACCACTGAAGCTTTCTTT. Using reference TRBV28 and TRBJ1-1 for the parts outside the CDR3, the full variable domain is DVKVTQSSRYLVKRTGEKVFLECVQDMDHENMFWYRQDPGLGLRLIYFSYDVKMKEKGDIPEGYSVSREKKERFSLILESASTNQTSMYLCASSLRTTEAFFGQGTRLTVV.

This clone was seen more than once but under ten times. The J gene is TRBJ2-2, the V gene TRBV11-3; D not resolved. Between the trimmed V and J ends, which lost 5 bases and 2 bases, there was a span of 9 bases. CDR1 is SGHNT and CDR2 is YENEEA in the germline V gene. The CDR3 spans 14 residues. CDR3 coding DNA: TGTGCCAGCAGCCCGCATACTAACACCGGGGAGCTGTTTTTT. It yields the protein CASSPHTNTGELFF.

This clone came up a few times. The CDR3 protein is CASSSGVGDRVYEQYF. CDR3 DNA: TGTGCCAGCAGTTCCGGCGTAGGGGACAGGGTCTACGAGCAGTACTTC. The chain uses TRBV2 and TRBJ2-7, with TRBD1 matching over 9 bases. CDR1 is SNHLY, CDR2 FYNNEI, per germline. After removal of 5 bases from V and 3 bases from J, the junction contained 11 bases not matched to a gene. The CDR3 is 16 amino acids.

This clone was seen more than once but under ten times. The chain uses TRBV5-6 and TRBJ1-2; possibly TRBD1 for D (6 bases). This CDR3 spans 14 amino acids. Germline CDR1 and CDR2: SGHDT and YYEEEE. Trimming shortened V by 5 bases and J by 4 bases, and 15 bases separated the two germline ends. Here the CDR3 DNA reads TGTGCCAGCAGTAAACTCGGACAGCCCTATGGCTACACCTTC. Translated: CASSKLGQPYGYTF.

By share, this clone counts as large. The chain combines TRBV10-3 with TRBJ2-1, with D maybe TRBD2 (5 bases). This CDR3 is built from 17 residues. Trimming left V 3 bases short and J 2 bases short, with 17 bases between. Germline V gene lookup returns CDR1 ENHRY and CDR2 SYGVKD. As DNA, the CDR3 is TGTGCCATCAGTGAAAAGCCGGCTAGCTTGACCTACAATGAGCAGTTCTTC. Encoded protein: CAISEKPASLTYNEQFF.

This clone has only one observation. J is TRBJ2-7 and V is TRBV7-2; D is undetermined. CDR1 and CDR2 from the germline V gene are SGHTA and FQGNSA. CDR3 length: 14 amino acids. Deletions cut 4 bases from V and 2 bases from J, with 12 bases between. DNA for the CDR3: TGTGCCAGCAGCTCCGCATTGGGCACCTACGAGCAGTACTTC. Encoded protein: CASSSALGTYEQYF. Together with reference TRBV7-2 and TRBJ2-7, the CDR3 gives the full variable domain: GAGVSQSPSNKVTEKGKDVELRCDPISGHTALYWYRQSLGQGLEFLIYFQGNSAPDKSGLPSDRFSAERTGGSVSTLTIQRTQQEDSAVYLCASSSALGTYEQYFGPGTRLTVT.

The CDR3 nucleotides are TGTGCTAGTGGCCAGCGGACCCCTCTAGTGCGCACAGATACGCAGTATTTT. Its protein product is CASGQRTPLVRTDTQYF. The chain employs TRBV12-5 and TRBJ2-3; tentatively, D is TRBD2 (5 bases). The CDR3 extends over 17 amino acids. Trimming took off 6 bases at V and 1 base at J, with 20 bases between the two ends. CDR1 is LGHNT and CDR2 is FRNRAP in the germline V gene.

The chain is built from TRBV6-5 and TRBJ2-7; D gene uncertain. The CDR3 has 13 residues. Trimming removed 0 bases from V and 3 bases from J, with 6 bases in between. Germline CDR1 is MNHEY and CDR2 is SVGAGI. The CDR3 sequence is CASSYSRIYEQYF. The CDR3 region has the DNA TGTGCCAGCAGTTACTCGAGAATCTACGAGCAGTACTTC.

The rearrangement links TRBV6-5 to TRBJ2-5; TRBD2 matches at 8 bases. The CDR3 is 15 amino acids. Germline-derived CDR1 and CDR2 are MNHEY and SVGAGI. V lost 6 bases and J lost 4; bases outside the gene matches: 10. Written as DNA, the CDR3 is TGTGCCAGCAGCCTCACCGGGGGGGTCTCAGAGACCCAGTACTTC. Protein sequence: CASSLTGGVSETQYF.

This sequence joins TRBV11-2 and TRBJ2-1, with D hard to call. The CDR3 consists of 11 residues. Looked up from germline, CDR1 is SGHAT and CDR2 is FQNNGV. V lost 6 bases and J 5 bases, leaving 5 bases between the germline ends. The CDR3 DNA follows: TGTGCCAGCAGATATAACAATGAGCAGTTCTTC. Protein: CASRYNNEQFF.

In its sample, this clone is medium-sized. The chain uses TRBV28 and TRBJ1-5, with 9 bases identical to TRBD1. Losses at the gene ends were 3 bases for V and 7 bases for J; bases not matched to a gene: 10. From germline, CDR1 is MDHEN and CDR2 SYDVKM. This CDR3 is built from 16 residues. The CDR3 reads CASSFGDLTGGQPQHF. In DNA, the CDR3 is TGTGCCAGCAGTTTTGGGGATTTGACAGGGGGACAGCCCCAGCATTTT.

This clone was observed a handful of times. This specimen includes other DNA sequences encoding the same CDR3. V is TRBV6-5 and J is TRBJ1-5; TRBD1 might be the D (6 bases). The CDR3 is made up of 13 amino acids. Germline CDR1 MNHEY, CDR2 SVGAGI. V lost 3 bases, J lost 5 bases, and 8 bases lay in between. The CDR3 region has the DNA TGTGCCAGCAGTTATACAGGGTATCAGCCCCAGCATTTT. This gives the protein CASSYTGYQPQHF.

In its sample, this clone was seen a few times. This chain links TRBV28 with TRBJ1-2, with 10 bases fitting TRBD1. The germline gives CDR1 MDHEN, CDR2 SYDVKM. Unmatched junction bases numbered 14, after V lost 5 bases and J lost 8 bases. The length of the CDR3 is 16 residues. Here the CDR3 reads CASSPLTGTGVDGYTF. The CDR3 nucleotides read TGTGCCAGCAGTCCTCTAACCGGGACAGGGGTAGACGGCTACACCTTC.

CDR3 sequence reads: CASRDQLSNYGYTF. The CDR3 DNA reads as TGTGCCAGCAGGGATCAGTTATCGAACTATGGCTACACCTTC. The genes are TRBV6-1 and TRBJ1-2; D call uncertain. The CDR3 covers 14 residues. Germline CDR1 and CDR2: MNHNS and SASEGT. V was pared by 6 bases and J by 2 bases, with 13 bases between.

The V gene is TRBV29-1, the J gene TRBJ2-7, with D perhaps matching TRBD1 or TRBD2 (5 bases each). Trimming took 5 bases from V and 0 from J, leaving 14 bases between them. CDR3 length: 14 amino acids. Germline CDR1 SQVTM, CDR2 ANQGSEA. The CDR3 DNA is TGCAGCGTTAAATCTGGGGGAACCTCCTACGAGCAGTACTTC. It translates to CSVKSGGTSYEQYF.